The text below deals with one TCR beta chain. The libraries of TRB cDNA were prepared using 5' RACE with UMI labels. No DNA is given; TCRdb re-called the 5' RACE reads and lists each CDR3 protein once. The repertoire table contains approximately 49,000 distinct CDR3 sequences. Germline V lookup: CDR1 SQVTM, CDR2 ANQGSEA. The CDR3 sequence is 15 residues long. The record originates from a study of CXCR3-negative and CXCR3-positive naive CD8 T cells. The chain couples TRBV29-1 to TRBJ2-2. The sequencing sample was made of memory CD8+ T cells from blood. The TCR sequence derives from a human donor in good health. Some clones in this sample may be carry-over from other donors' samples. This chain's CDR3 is CSVEVGTLNTGELFF.